This T cell receptor (beta chain) is from a study of tumor and adjacent non-tumor tissue in lung cancer. Study-level information: There were approximately twelve adenocarcinoma, a couple of squamous cell carcinoma and 1 small cell lung cancer cases.

Regarding this clonotype: The antigen is unknown. An end of the junction does not agree with germline; a read error may underlie this.

Germline CDR1 and CDR2: DFQATT and SNEGSKA (reference sequence). The CDR3 covers 14 residues. No cell sorting was done before RNA was extracted from the tissue. More than 3 cm separated this lung sample from the edge of the tumor. Chemotherapy-naive patients with new lung cancer underwent thoracic surgery in China, August–November 2014. Three rounds of nested PCR, following a modified ARM-PCR protocol, produced the TCRbeta library. TCRdb re-derived calls from the multiplex PCR reads in MiXCR, one entry per CDR3 protein. The profile shows 100,000 or so distinct CDR3 sequences, 75% to 85% of them singletons. Study-wide results and limits: Normal lung showed higher cumulative top 100 clone frequency than tumor. TCR diversity was significantly greater in tumor than normal lung tissue.

Sequenced input: distant non-tumor lung tissue. This TCR derives from a man in his 60s with small cell lung cancer. This sequence joins TRBV20-1 and TRBJ1-3; a possible D gene is TRBD1 (6 bases). The CDR3 loop reads CSARPQGTGNTIFF. As DNA, the CDR3 is TGCAGTGCCCGTCCCCAGGGGACTGGAAATACCATATTTTTT.